This is a list of T cell receptor beta chains from one sample in a study of T cell responses to AZD1222 COVID-19 vaccine. Produced via immunoSEQ multiplex PCR; TCRdb's table is partial and in-frame only. The sample consists of 150,000 to 200,000 clones, around 92% of them appearing once. The material was peripheral blood, obtained on day 0 of AZD1222 vaccination. The receptor source for this set is an adult in good health. The CDR3 runs from the conserved cysteine through the conserved F or W.

j_gene,v_gene,CDR3aa
TRBJ1-6,TRBV15,CATSRPRTGSGSPLHF
TRBJ1-1,TRBV7-8,CASSLPGQLNTEAFF
TRBJ2-7,TRBV27,CASSPGGAEYEQYF
TRBJ2-7,TRBV30,CAWSGSYEQYF
TRBJ2-5,TRBV28,CASAFQETQYF
TRBJ1-1,TRBV6-4,CASRQGFGTEAFF
TRBJ2-3,TRBV18,CASSPAAPTGKSTDTQYF
TRBJ2-5,TRBV5-1,CASSVGQPEIDQYF
TRBJ2-7,TRBV3-1/TRBV3-2,CASKGGGIEQYF
TRBJ2-1,TRBV7-3,CASSNAQLAASYNEQFF
TRBJ2-2,TRBV19,CASTADYGAANTGELFF
TRBJ2-6,TRBV7-6,CASSSSGSAGANVLTF
TRBJ2-2,TRBV5-4,CASSLFSGRINTGELFF
TRBJ1-2,TRBV7-9,CASSGQMRGFNYGYTF
TRBJ2-7,TRBV27,CASRSTSGYEQYF
TRBJ1-1,TRBV2,CASSETGFEAFF
TRBJ2-7,TRBV11-2,CASSLAGAGGYEQYF
TRBJ2-3,TRBV7-2,CASSFGAGNTDTQYF
TRBJ2-7,TRBV5-1,CASSLAEIAGGGEQYF
TRBJ2-5,TRBV9,CASSVGGSQETQYF
TRBJ1-5,TRBV9,CASSRGKPGQPQHF
TRBJ2-7,TRBV6-2/TRBV6-3,CASSLLAGYEQYF